The present T cell receptor (beta chain) was sequenced within a study of blood T cells in healthy people across ages (dated by TCRdb to the mid-2010s). Turning to the overall study: In model experiments, template switching captured roughly one uniquely barcoded TCR beta cDNA molecule for every two T cells. Using deep sequencing normalized with unique cDNA molecular identifiers, the study measured how TCR beta repertoire diversity changes with age. Donors were grouped into four age groups: young (average 16 years), middle-aged (39), aged (62) and long-lived (over 80). To avoid experimental bias, donors of different ages were spread randomly across the sequencing lanes. Two additional independent replicas of 1 million unique cDNA reads from the same blood draw were analyzed for two donors (one aged 18 to 30 and one aged 80 or older).

The paper as a whole reports these results and caveats: Total diversity estimates from one million sequenced T cells were considered lower bounds and underestimates. Bulk unsorted PBMC profiling prevented conclusive comparison of naive and antigen-experienced compartments. The percentage of naive T cells measured by flow cytometry correlated strongly with observed TCR beta diversity. Because donor CMV infection status was unknown, age-related changes in expanded clonotypes were potentially confounded. The long-lived group showed more naive CD4+ T cells, fewer expanded clones and increased TCR diversity than the aged group, suggesting age selection. Observed TCR beta diversity per million T cells fell roughly linearly with age, and a significant reduction was already apparent by age about 38.

The donors were a few dozen Caucasian individuals from Russia, aged 6 to 90 years, who were systemically healthy. Around 9.7 milliliters of peripheral blood were collected from each donor into EDTA-treated Vacutainer tubes. Ficoll-Paque density-gradient centrifugation was used to isolate PBMCs, with at least 6.5 million per sample. Total RNA, at least 6 micrograms per sample, was extracted from PBMCs with Trizol reagent. For every donor, an aliquot of PBMCs went through flow cytometry to measure the percentages of naive CD45RAhigh/CD27high T cells. Only one count was recorded for this clonotype. The specificity of this receptor is unknown. No base quality values were provided; no much bigger clone lies one nucleotide off. Support from one read is weak. Trimmed from V: 3 bases; trimmed from J: 7 bases; junction bases lacking a gene match: 4. The CDR3 sequence holds 14 residues, the cysteine and phenylalanine included. The kept DNA is CDR3 alone, 42 bases in frame from the first base.

The method was 5' RACE. Data came from an Illumina HiSeq 2500. A second PCR of about 7 to 12 cycles was run with a J-beta primer mix and a sample-barcoded 5' primer. A template-switch 5' adaptor carrying 12 random nucleotides introduced a unique molecular identifier onto each TCR beta cDNA molecule. Each sample yielded at least 2.5 million CDR3-containing paired-end reads. First-strand cDNA was synthesized from all RNA with the Mint cDNA synthesis kit, primed by a TRBC-specific oligonucleotide. Following uracil-DNA glycosylase treatment, all cDNA underwent a first 18-cycle PCR with the universal primers M1SS and BC2_uni_R. As for how the authors treated the data: Each sample was normalized by randomly selecting 1 million high-quality reads, each carrying a distinct molecular identifier. Instead of being binned into consensus sequences, reads with shared molecular identifiers were discarded. MiTCR, run with a Q25 quality threshold and the strictest error-elimination algorithm, handled CDR3 identification, clonotype clustering and error correction. Lower-bound total TCR beta diversity was estimated with a nonparametric unseen species model using Euler transformation. The public reads were run again by TCRdb, first through fastp at Q25 and then through MiXCR, and only productive beta chains were kept. A single entry per CDR3 protein holds the most common genes and DNA from its merged rows. The authors' filters were not applied to this entry. Within this sample are about 680,000 distinct CDR3 sequences, with roughly 50% of them counted one time only. The top ten constitute approximately 32% of the sample.

The origin of this receptor is a woman aged 55-69 years in good health. Sequenced input: blood. The rearranged segments are TRBV12-3 or TRBV12-4 and TRBJ1-1, with 11 bases in between that match TRBD1. CDR3 sequence: CASSFGTGGGEAFF. Read as DNA, the sequence is TGTGCCAGCAGTTTTGGGACAGGGGGGGGTGAAGCTTTCTTT.